The 21 T cell receptor beta chains reported below all come from one sample, sequenced in a study of cytomegalovirus exposure and HLA in healthy donors. 13 Jbeta primers and 60 Vbeta primers were used for the PCR. Profiled with immunoSEQ multiplex PCR; TCRdb holds only in-frame clones, not every one. Here the sample spans under 130,000 clones, about 13% being singletons. Sequences were obtained from PBMCs. The receptor source for this set is a man between 40 and 49 years old in good health and CMV-seropositive.

This clone was detected a few times. The rearrangement links TRBV5-1 to TRBJ2-1; 9 positions match TRBD2. Germline values: CDR1 SGHRS, CDR2 YFSETQ. The V and J ends lost 4 bases and 9 bases, in that order; junction bases with no gene match: 11. This CDR3 contains 15 residues. CDR3 DNA: TGCGCCAGCAGCGTAACTAGCGGGCCAGGTATTGAGCAGTTCTTC. Residues: CASSVTSGPGIEQFF. Variable domain in full (rest from reference TRBV5-1 and TRBJ2-1): KAGVTQTPRYLIKTRGQQVTLSCSPISGHRSVSWYQQTPGQGLQFLFEYFSETQRNKGNFPGRFSGRQFSNSRSEMNVSTLELGDSALYLCASSVTSGPGIEQFFGPGTRLTVL.

This clone turned up a few times. This sequence joins TRBV6-5 and TRBJ1-4, with TRBD1 identical over 9 bases. Losses at the gene ends were 6 bases for V and 0 bases for J; bases not matched to a gene: 2. The CDR3 spans 15 residues. Germline CDR1 MNHEY, CDR2 SVGAGI. The CDR3 sequence is CASSRQGATNEKLFF. For the CDR3, the DNA is TGTGCCAGCAGCAGACAGGGGGCAACTAATGAAAAACTGTTTTTT.

This clone was observed a few times. This sequence joins TRBV7-3 and TRBJ2-1; TRBD2 aligns across 9 bases. V was pared by 5 bases and J by 5 bases, with 16 bases of the junction left unmatched. The CDR3 is 18 amino acids. The germline V gene encodes CDR1 SGHTA and CDR2 FQGTGA. CDR3 residues: CASSLLPLAGLGNNEQFF. The CDR3 coding sequence is TGTGCCAGCAGCCTGCTCCCCCTAGCGGGACTGGGAAACAATGAGCAGTTCTTC.

This clone was observed a few times. V gene TRBV19 combines with J gene TRBJ1-2; D is unclear. The ends were cut back, 7 bases at V and 6 bases at J, with 15 bases in the middle. Germline-derived CDR1 and CDR2 are LNHDA and SQIVND (reference sequence). CDR3 length equals 13 residues. The CDR3 coding sequence is TGTGCCAGTACTCTAGGACTACGGGATGGCTACACCTTC. It yields the protein CASTLGLRDGYTF.

The chain joins TRBV9 to TRBJ2-1; 8 bases align to TRBD1. V gave up 3 bases and J gave up 2 bases; unmatched junction bases: 7. There are 16 residues in the CDR3. Germline lookup yields CDR1 SGDLS and CDR2 YYNGEE. In DNA, the CDR3 is TGTGCCAGCAGCGCGCTACGGGACAGGACCTACAATGAGCAGTTCTTC. Amino acid sequence: CASSALRDRTYNEQFF.

This clone occurred a few times. The V gene is TRBV2, the J gene TRBJ1-4; D ambiguous. The CDR3 runs 11 residues. Between the trimmed V and J ends, which lost 8 bases and 10 bases, there was a span of 11 bases. Germline V gives CDR1 SNHLY, CDR2 FYNNEI. CDR3 coding DNA: TGTGCCAGCGTTGAGGCGAGAAAACTGTTTTTT. It encodes CASVEARKLFF.

The sample holds a few counts of this clone. The genes are TRBV11-2 and TRBJ1-2; D gene ambiguous. Trimming cost V 1 base and J 10 bases, with 10 bases left between them. Germline V CDR1 and CDR2: SGHAT, FQNNGV. The CDR3 totals 12 residues. CDR3 in amino acids: CASSLGATNYTF. CDR3 coding DNA: TGTGCCAGCAGCTTAGGAGCTACCAACTACACCTTC.

This clone has only a few counts. The chain combines TRBV5-1 with TRBJ2-5; D remains ambiguous. The CDR3 totals 14 residues. With 3 bases removed from V and 4 bases from J, the gap between germline ends came to 13 bases. The germline V gene encodes CDR1 SGHRS and CDR2 YFSETQ. The CDR3 coding sequence is TGCGCCAGCAGCTCCCAGCCGGGTCTAGAGACCCAGTACTTC. Protein product: CASSSQPGLETQYF.

This clone has more than one count but fewer than ten. The genes are TRBV19 and TRBJ2-7, with TRBD2 as a possible D gene (6 bases). Trimming cost V 3 bases and J 7 bases, with 7 bases left between them. There are 11 residues in the CDR3. Per the germline V gene, CDR1 is LNHDA and CDR2 is SQIVND (reference sequence). CDR3: CASSIREEQYF. CDR3 DNA: TGTGCCAGTAGTATCCGGGAGGAGCAGTACTTC.

On this clone: The final CDR3 position lacks the conserved phenylalanine or tryptophan, pointing to a likely read error. The DNA is left out, because the CDR3 cannot be placed on it with certainty; the CDR3 is given as TCRdb lists it. V gene TRBV6-5 combines with J gene TRBJ2-2; the table's D call, TRBD1, was not checked against the DNA. Germline values: CDR1 MNHEY, CDR2 SVGAGI. The CDR3 spans 15 residues, counting both ends. CDR3: CASSYATDNTGEMFL.

This clone was seen more than once but under ten times. The chain joins TRBV9 to TRBJ1-4; 7 positions match TRBD1. Germline V CDR1 and CDR2: SGDLS, YYNGEE. J gave up 1 base and V 0 bases, and 3 bases lay outside the gene matches. The CDR3 length is 16 residues. CDR3 bases: TGTGCCAGCAGCGTAGGAGGGGGCGGAACTAATGAAAAACTGTTTTTT. Translating it yields CASSVGGGGTNEKLFF.

This clone showed up just a few times. The rearrangement links TRBV5-1 to TRBJ2-1; tentative D call: TRBD1 (6 bases). The CDR3 is 14 residues long. CDR1 and CDR2 (germline): SGHRS, YFSETQ. Trimming removed 6 bases at V and 3 bases at J, with 13 bases between. CDR3 coding DNA: TGCGCCAGCACCCCGGGACATAACTACAATGAGCAGTTCTTC. This translates into CASTPGHNYNEQFF.

This clone was detected only a few times. This chain links TRBV11-2 with TRBJ1-5; D gene ambiguous. The ends were cut back, 1 base at V and 3 bases at J, with 4 bases in the middle. This CDR3 is 13 amino acids long. CDR1 is SGHAT, CDR2 FQNNGV, per germline. The CDR3 bases are TGTGCCAGCAGCTTAGCCAACAATCAGCCCCAGCATTTT. This translates into CASSLANNQPQHF.

To note about this clone: One junction end does not reproduce the germline sequence, and a read error may be involved. The CDR3 DNA sequence: TGTGCTAGTGGAAGGACAGGGATCTATGAGAAACTGTTTTTT. Protein product: CASGRTGIYEKLFF. V and J are TRBV12-5 and TRBJ1-4; 8 bases match TRBD1. This CDR3 is built from 14 residues. From germline, CDR1 is LGHNT and CDR2 FRNRAP.

This rearrangement joins TRBV5-4 to TRBJ2-1, with TRBD2 identical over 13 bases. Germline values: CDR1 SGHNT, CDR2 YYREEE (reference sequence). The CDR3 spans 15 residues. V dropped 2 bases and J dropped 7; count of bases not matched to a gene: 3. This chain's CDR3 is CASSLTSGRENEQFF. In nucleotides, the CDR3 is TGTGCCAGCAGCTTAACTAGCGGGAGGGAAAATGAGCAGTTCTTC.

The chain joins TRBV9 to TRBJ2-1, with 13 nucleotides matching TRBD2. The CDR3 has 16 residues. Germline loops: CDR1 SGDLS, CDR2 YYNGEE. V dropped 2 bases and J dropped 5; count of bases not matched to a gene: 4. For the CDR3, the DNA is TGTGCCAGCAGCGTCGGGACTAGCGGGACAGACAATGAGCAGTTCTTC. Translated: CASSVGTSGTDNEQFF. Using reference TRBV9 and TRBJ2-1 for the parts outside the CDR3, the full variable domain is DSGVTQTPKHLITATGQRVTLRCSPRSGDLSVYWYQQSLDQGLQFLIQYYNGEERAKGNILERFSAQQFPDLHSELNLSSLELGDSALYFCASSVGTSGTDNEQFFGPGTRLTVL.

The J gene is TRBJ2-7, the V gene TRBV2; 9 bases are shared with TRBD1. The CDR3 is 14 amino acids. The germline gives CDR1 SNHLY, CDR2 FYNNEI. Trimming removed 5 bases from V and 2 bases from J; junction bases left unmatched: 4. CDR3 sequence reads: CASSPGQGTYEQYF. In DNA, the CDR3 is TGTGCCAGCAGTCCGGGACAGGGAACCTACGAGCAGTACTTC.

The chain joins TRBV7-2 to TRBJ2-5, with D unresolved. This CDR3 spans 11 amino acids. Trimming left V 3 bases short and J 3 bases short, with 2 bases between. Looked up from germline, CDR1 is SGHTA and CDR2 is FQGNSA. The CDR3 loop is CASSFKETQYF. The DNA of the CDR3 is TGTGCCAGCAGCTTTAAAGAGACCCAGTACTTC.

V and J are TRBV4-1 and TRBJ2-1; TRBD2 agrees at 11 bases. V lost 4 bases and J lost 5; bases outside the gene matches: 7. This CDR3 has 16 residues. Germline V CDR1 and CDR2: MGHRA, YSYEKL. CDR3 nucleotides: TGCGCCAGCAGCCTCATACTAGCGGGGGACAACAATGAGCAGTTCTTC. This sequence encodes CASSLILAGDNNEQFF.

The sample holds a few counts of this clone. The V gene is TRBV7-9, the J gene TRBJ2-3; 7 nucleotides match TRBD2. CDR1 is SEHNR, CDR2 FQNEAQ, per germline (reference sequence). Trimming took 3 bases from V and 4 from J; bases not matched to a gene: 4. The CDR3 is 14 amino acids. The CDR3 DNA sequence: TGTGCCAGCAGCTTCTCAGGGAGGGCAGATACGCAGTATTTT. Encoded protein: CASSFSGRADTQYF.

This clone was seen only a few times. V and J are TRBV13 and TRBJ2-5, with TRBD1 matching 8 bases. The CDR3 loop spans 16 amino acids. The V and J ends lost 0 bases and 4 bases, in that order; junction bases with no gene match: 7. The germline gives CDR1 PRHDT, CDR2 FYEKMQ (reference sequence). Here the CDR3 reads CASSLGAGGGGETQYF. The CDR3 DNA reads TGTGCCAGCAGCTTAGGGGCAGGGGGCGGAGGAGAGACCCAGTACTTC.